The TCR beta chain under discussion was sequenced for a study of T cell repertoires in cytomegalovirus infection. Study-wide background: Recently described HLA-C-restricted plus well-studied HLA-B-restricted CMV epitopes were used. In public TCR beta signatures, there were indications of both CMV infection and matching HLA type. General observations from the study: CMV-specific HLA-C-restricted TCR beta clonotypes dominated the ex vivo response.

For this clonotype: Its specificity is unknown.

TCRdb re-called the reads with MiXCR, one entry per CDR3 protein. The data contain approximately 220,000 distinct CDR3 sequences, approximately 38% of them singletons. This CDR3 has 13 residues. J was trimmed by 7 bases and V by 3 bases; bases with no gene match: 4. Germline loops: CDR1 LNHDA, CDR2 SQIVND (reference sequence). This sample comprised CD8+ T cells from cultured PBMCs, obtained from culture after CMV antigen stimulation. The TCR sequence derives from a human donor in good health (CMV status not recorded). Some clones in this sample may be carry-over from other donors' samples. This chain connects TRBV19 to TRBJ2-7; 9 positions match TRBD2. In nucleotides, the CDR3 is TGTGCCAGTAGTATGACTAGCGGAACGGAGCAGTACTTC. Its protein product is CASSMTSGTEQYF.